This TCR beta chain derives from a study of T cell responses to AZD1222 COVID-19 vaccine. Study at large: Investigators merged groups given second doses at roughly 4 or roughly 12 weeks.

The V gene lost 6 bases and the J gene lost 0 bases, with 9 bases spanning the gap. The CDR3 loop spans 14 amino acids. Germline CDR1 and CDR2: SGHTA and FQGNSA. Profiling relied on immunoSEQ multiplex PCR, and the TCRdb table lists in-frame clones only, not all of them. The table has some 150,000 clones, about 92% seen once; the top ten hold approximately 2.1%. J is TRBJ1-5 and V is TRBV7-2; no definite D call. This specimen was peripheral blood, taken on day 0 of AZD1222 vaccination. The source is an adult in good health. CDR3 nucleotides: TGTGCCAGCAGTTGGACGGATAGCAATCAGCCCCAGCATTTT. This gives the protein CASSWTDSNQPQHF.